This is a list of T cell receptor beta chains from one sample in a study of cytomegalovirus exposure and HLA in healthy donors. The assay was immunoSEQ multiplex PCR, and TCRdb's table has in-frame clones only and misses some. The sample lists approximately 180,000 clones; almost 85% were seen once. The sequenced material came from PBMCs. Source of these receptors: a girl between 5 and 17 years old in good health and CMV-seropositive. Both conserved end residues are part of each CDR3. D genes are given only for firm matches.

D | J | V | CDR3 | DNA
- | TRBJ2-7 | TRBV7-9 | CASSAAGAAGEQYF | TGTGCCAGCAGCGCCGCGGGGGCCGCGGGGGAGCAGTACTTC
TRBD1 | TRBJ1-4 | TRBV18 | CASSPQTGVEKLFF | TGTGCCAGCTCACCGCAGACAGGGGTTGAAAAACTGTTTTTT
TRBD1 | TRBJ2-1 | TRBV28 | CASSGQGNRRREQFF | TGTGCCAGCAGCGGACAGGGAAATAGAAGGCGTGAGCAGTTCTTC
TRBD2 | TRBJ2-5 | TRBV2 | CASNVAGGIQETQYF | TGTGCCAGCAACGTTGCGGGGGGAATCCAAGAGACCCAGTACTTC
TRBD1 | TRBJ2-7 | TRBV9 | CASSGDSSYEQYF | TGTGCCAGCAGTGGGGACAGCTCCTACGAGCAGTACTTC
TRBD2 | TRBJ2-5 | TRBV28 | CASSPGLGRTQYF | TGTGCCAGCAGTCCCGGACTAGGGAGGACCCAGTACTTC
- | TRBJ1-1 | TRBV9 | CASSVEARPGVNTEAFF | TGTGCCAGCAGCGTAGAGGCCCGCCCAGGGGTGAACACTGAAGCTTTCTTT
- | TRBJ2-7 | TRBV9 | CASSVGQKTYEQYF | TGTGCCAGCAGCGTAGGGCAGAAAACCTACGAGCAGTACTTC
- | TRBJ1-1 | TRBV5-3 | CARSLNLFIDRPTGAFF | TGTGCCAGAAGCTTGAATCTGTTTATAGACCGCCCGACGGGAGCTTTCTTT
- | TRBJ2-1 | TRBV7-3 | CASSLTRSSYNEQFF | TGTGCCAGCAGCTTAACTCGGAGCTCCTACAATGAGCAGTTCTTC
TRBD1 | TRBJ1-4 | TRBV7-9 | CASSAGQGASKEKLFF | TGTGCCAGCAGCGCCGGACAGGGCGCGAGTAAAGAAAAACTGTTTTTT
TRBD1 | TRBJ1-1 | TRBV27 | CASSSGTGFPEAFF | TGTGCCAGCAGTTCCGGGACAGGGTTTCCTGAAGCTTTCTTT
TRBD1 | TRBJ1-1 | TRBV18 | CASSPDRVNTEAFF | TGTGCCAGCTCACCAGACAGGGTGAACACTGAAGCTTTCTTT
TRBD1 | TRBJ1-1 | TRBV5-4 | CASSLVPGGGGEAFF | TGTGCCAGCAGCTTGGTTCCAGGGGGCGGTGGTGAGGCTTTCTTT
- | TRBJ2-2 | TRBV6-5 | CASSYSYRVGPGELFF | TGTGCCAGCAGTTACTCATACAGGGTAGGACCCGGGGAGCTGTTTTTT
TRBD1 | TRBJ1-5 | TRBV29-1 | CSVETGVNQPQHF | TGCAGCGTTGAGACAGGGGTTAATCAGCCCCAGCATTTT
- | TRBJ1-5 | TRBV7-9 | CASSPGGNQPQHF | TGTGCCAGCAGCCCGGGCGGGAATCAGCCCCAGCATTTT
- | TRBJ2-7 | TRBV5-6 | CASSKSSYEQYF | TGTGCCAGCAGCAAGAGCTCCTACGAGCAGTACTTC
- | TRBJ2-2 | TRBV5-1 | CASSLYGELFF | TGCGCCAGCAGCTTGTACGGGGAGCTGTTTTTT
TRBD1 | TRBJ2-5 | TRBV9 | CASSAGQGGWETQYF | TGTGCCAGCAGCGCCGGACAGGGGGGGTGGGAGACCCAGTACTTC
TRBD2 | TRBJ2-7 | TRBV5-4 | CAVASPRGDTSGSSYEQYF | TGTGCCGTCGCGAGTCCGAGAGGTGATACTAGCGGGTCCTCCTACGAGCAGTACTTC